One T cell receptor (beta chain) is described in this entry. This clonotype occurred a few times. The antigen this receptor binds is unknown. No base qualities exist here, and no much larger clone lies one base off it. There are 12 amino acids in the CDR3, from cysteine to phenylalanine inclusive. The read is trimmed to its CDR3 DNA, 36 bases read in frame from base 1. The germline ends are 13 bases apart after V is trimmed by 6 bases and J by 5 bases. Via the germline V gene, CDR1 is SQVTM and CDR2 ANQGSEA. TCR libraries were built from 400 ng RNA with the Immunoverse kit, using molecular barcoded adaptors covering alpha/delta and beta/gamma chains. The same RNA used for transcriptome sequencing was used for TCR library preparation. Sequencing of TCR libraries was carried out on an Illumina HiSeq 4000 with 2 x 150 cycles. The source study handled its data this way. MiXCR aligned TCR reads to human V, D, J and C references and assembled the aligned reads into CDR3 clonotypes, with quality filtering and error correction included. The tcR package in R was used for analysis of clonotype counts and gene usage diversity. For inspection of raw mapping reads, RNA-seq reads were mapped by STAR aligner version 2.5.3a onto GRCh37 of the human genome. IR-seq fastq files were randomly downsampled with Seqtk 1.3 to test the effect of sequencing depth on detected clonotypes. Using fastp trimming at Q25 and MiXCR clonotype assembly, TCRdb reanalyzed the public sequencing data and kept in-frame beta chains. Rows are combined by CDR3 protein, so each entry shows the most common genes and DNA. The V and J calls reflect TCRdb's pipeline rather than the authors' work. The table for this sample lists fewer than 90,000 distinct CDR3 sequences; about 12% of them were counted only once. About 15% of the sample lies in the top ten.

The data belong to a study of read filtering for tumor transcriptome and immune sequencing (dated by TCRdb to 2019 to 2021). Describing the broader study: Of the patients in the cohort, around 17 were male and around 14 were female, and their mean age was about 70 years, with a range of about 45 to 90. After DNase treatment, whole-transcriptome libraries were prepared using the TruSeq RNA Access Library Prep Kit. One main goal was a read-filtering strategy for immune repertoire data, in particular deciding whether clonotypes backed by only one read should be removed. Using the same bone marrow samples, the study compared TCR repertoires obtained by targeted immune repertoire sequencing with those obtained by bulk whole-transcriptome sequencing. Per sample, about 4.05 to 11 million TCR-region mapped reads were obtained with IR-seq, compared with only roughly 75 to 1,400 with RNA-seq. By revised international staging, eight or nine patients were R-ISS I, 15 to 20 were R-ISS II and about 7 were R-ISS III.

Each patient had bone marrow sampled at the time of active disease. Ficoll-Hypaque density gradient centrifugation was used to isolate bone marrow mononuclear cells. Myeloma plasma cells were removed and CD138-negative cells were obtained by negative selection following labeling with CD138 magnetic microbeads on a MACS separator. Flow cytometry on an Attune NxT with CD138 antibodies was used to check the purity of the isolated cells. Total RNA was extracted using TRIzol reagent and was quantified on a NanoDrop spectrophotometer. For each patient, paired RNA-seq and IR-seq were run on the CD138-negative bone marrow sample from that patient. Overall results and qualifications from the work: The sorted CD138-negative fraction was composed of a mixed bone marrow immune population rather than of purified T cells. Compared with RNA-seq, IR-seq captured clonotypes at much higher depth and more reliably, and a smaller IR-seq throughput was enough to identify most shared clonotypes. The correlation between IR-seq and RNA-seq shared clonotype proportions was increased by removal of single-read clonotypes. In IR-seq, roughly four fifths of clonotypes but roughly 3.5% of total reads were represented by single-read clonotypes, whereas in RNA-seq, approximately 70% of clonotypes and approximately 45% of reads were represented by single-read clonotypes.

This receptor chain uses TRBV29-1 and TRBJ2-5; the D segment cannot be called with confidence. The sequence came from a donor over 35 with multiple myeloma. The sequenced sample consisted of a population of CD138-negative cells sorted from bone marrow. The label giving this sample's cell subset or site can be read as: bone marrow mononuclear cells depleted of CD138+ plasma/myeloma cells by negative magnetic selection. CDR3 sequence: CSVVGLGETQYF. The DNA is TGCAGCGTCGTGGGCCTGGGCGAGACCCAGTACTTC.